This T cell receptor beta chain was found in a study of T cell repertoires in cytomegalovirus infection. Across the study: Recently identified HLA-C-restricted CMV epitopes were among the peptides used. In public TCR beta signatures, there were indications of both CMV infection and matching HLA type.

Details on this clonotype: Antigen specificity is unknown.

TCRdb reprocessed the reads via MiXCR and lists one record per CDR3 protein. The sample contains some 54,000 distinct CDR3 sequences, around a fifth of which appear only once. In germline, CDR1 is SGHAT, CDR2 FQNNGV. This CDR3 is built from 14 residues. V lost 1 base and J 7 bases, leaving 13 bases between the germline ends. The study, taken as a whole, reports: The study found HLA-C-restricted CMV-specific TCR beta clonotypes dominating the ex vivo response.

The clonotype originates from a human donor in good health (CMV status not recorded). Some clones in this sample may be carry-over from other donors' samples. The source was CD8+ T cells from cultured PBMCs, collected from culture after CMV antigen stimulation. The chain links TRBV11-2 to TRBJ1-1, with D maybe TRBD1 (6 bases). The CDR3 DNA sequence: TGTGCCAGCAGCTTAGGAGGGGGGGTCATTGAAGCTTTCTTT. Translated: CASSLGGGVIEAFF.